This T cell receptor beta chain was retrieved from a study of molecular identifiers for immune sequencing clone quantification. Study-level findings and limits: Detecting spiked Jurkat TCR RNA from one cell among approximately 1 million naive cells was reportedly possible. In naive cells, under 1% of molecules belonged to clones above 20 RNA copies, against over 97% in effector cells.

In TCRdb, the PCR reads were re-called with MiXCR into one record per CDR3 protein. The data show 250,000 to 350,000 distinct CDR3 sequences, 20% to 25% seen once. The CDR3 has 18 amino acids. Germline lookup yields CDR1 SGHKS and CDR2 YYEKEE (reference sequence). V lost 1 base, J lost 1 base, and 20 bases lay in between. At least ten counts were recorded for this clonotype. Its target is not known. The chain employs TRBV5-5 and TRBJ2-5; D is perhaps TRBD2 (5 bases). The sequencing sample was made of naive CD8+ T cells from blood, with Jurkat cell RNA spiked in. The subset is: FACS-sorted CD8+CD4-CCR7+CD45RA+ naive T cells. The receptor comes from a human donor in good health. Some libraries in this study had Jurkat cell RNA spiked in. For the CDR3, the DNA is TGTGCCAGCAGCTTGAGCCAGCGGAGAAACCCGAGCCAAGAGACCCAGTACTTC. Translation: CASSLSQRRNPSQETQYF.